The 14 T cell receptor beta chains given below trace back to one sample, sequenced in a study of control samples from healthy donors and cancer patients. The assay was immunoSEQ multiplex PCR, and TCRdb's table has in-frame clones only and misses some. The sample has 260,000 or so clones, about 80% seen once. The material sequenced was PBMCs. These receptors were taken from a woman in her sixties or seventies with lung cancer.

The rearrangement links TRBV2 to TRBJ2-3; 10 bases line up with TRBD2. Trimming at V came to 8 bases and at J to 5 bases, leaving 7 bases not matched to a gene. Germline CDR1 reads SNHLY; CDR2 reads FYNNEI. The CDR3 consists of 14 residues. The CDR3 sequence is CASSLAGVQDTQYF. The CDR3 nucleotides are TGTGCCAGCTCCCTAGCGGGAGTACAAGATACGCAGTATTTT. The full variable domain, rest sourced from reference TRBV2 and TRBJ2-3, is EPEVTQTPSHQVTQMGQEVILRCVPISNHLYFYWYRQILGQKVEFLVSFYNNEISEKSEIFDDQFSVERPDGSNFTLKIRSTKLEDSAMYFCASSLAGVQDTQYFGPGTRLTVL.

The count of this clone is one. V is TRBV7-3 and J is TRBJ2-7; 9 nucleotides align to TRBD2. The CDR3 has 15 residues. Germline CDR1 and CDR2: SGHTA and FQGTGA. Trimming at V came to 4 bases and at J to 5 bases, leaving 9 bases not matched to a gene. Here the CDR3 DNA reads TGTGCCAGCAGCTCTGGGGCTAGCGGGACCCACGAGCAGTACTTC. It translates to CASSSGASGTHEQYF. Supplemented by reference TRBV7-3 and TRBJ2-7, the full variable domain reads GAGVSQTPSNKVTEKGKYVELRCDPISGHTALYWYRQSLGQGPEFLIYFQGTGAADDSGLPNDRFFAVRPEGSVSTLKIQRTERGDSAVYLCASSSGASGTHEQYFGPGTRLTVT.

The chain has TRBV3-1 (or the pseudogene TRBV3-2) and TRBJ2-3; D gene ambiguous. The CDR3 is 14 residues long. Trimming left V 6 bases short and J 2 bases short, with 12 bases between. Germline values: CDR1 LGHDT, CDR2 YNNKEL (reference sequence). CDR3 residues: CASSPSWATDTQYF. In nucleotides, the CDR3 is TGTGCCAGCAGTCCCTCGTGGGCCACAGATACGCAGTATTTT.

The chain has TRBV29-1 and TRBJ1-4; D may be TRBD1 (6 bases). Germline CDR1 is SQVTM and CDR2 is ANQGSEA. This CDR3 has 14 amino acids. The germline V and J ends were trimmed by 6 bases and 5 bases, with 16 bases remaining between them. CDR3 nucleotide sequence: TGCAGCGTCCTAAAGGGGACACGGAATGAAAAACTGTTTTTT. It encodes CSVLKGTRNEKLFF.

This clone turned up a few times. The V and J genes are TRBV3-1 (or the pseudogene TRBV3-2) and TRBJ2-1, with D unresolved. Per germline, CDR1 LGHDT and CDR2 YNNKEL (reference sequence). There are 14 residues in the CDR3. V lost 3 bases and J 7 bases, leaving 13 bases between the germline ends. The CDR3 DNA reads TGTGCCAGCAGCCAGGTTGACGTCGGTAATGAGCAGTTCTTC. This translates into CASSQVDVGNEQFF.

This chain connects TRBV6-1 to TRBJ1-2; D perhaps matches TRBD1 (6 bases). CDR3 length: 16 amino acids. The germline CDR1 and CDR2 sequences are MNHNS and SASEGT. V lost 3 bases, J lost 1 base, and 15 bases lay in between. The CDR3 DNA sequence: TGTGCCAGCAGTGACAGGGGCGCGAGTAGTAACTATGGCTACACCTTC. It yields the protein CASSDRGASSNYGYTF.

CDR3 residues: CATRQSSYNSPLHF. CDR3 in DNA: TGTGCCACCCGACAGAGCTCCTATAATTCACCCCTCCACTTT. V is TRBV19 and J is TRBJ1-6; D possibly corresponds to TRBD1 (5 bases). CDR3 length: 14 amino acids. Trimming shortened V by 10 bases and J by 0 bases, and 10 bases separated the two germline ends. CDR1 and CDR2 from the germline V gene are LNHDA and SQIVND (reference sequence).

The J gene is TRBJ2-5, the V gene TRBV19; 8 positions agree with TRBD2. CDR1 is LNHDA and CDR2 is SQIVND in the germline V gene (reference sequence). Trimming at V came to 1 base and at J to 1 base, leaving 8 bases not matched to a gene. The CDR3 has 17 amino acids. The CDR3, as DNA: TGTGCCAGTAGTATAGGGAGGACTAGCATCCCCCAAGAGACCCAGTACTTC. Translated, it gives CASSIGRTSIPQETQYF. Variable domain in full (rest from reference TRBV19 and TRBJ2-5): DGGITQSPKYLFRKEGQNVTLSCEQNLNHDAMYWYRQDPGQGLRLIYYSQIVNDFQKGDIAEGYSVSREKKESFPLTVTSAQKNPTAFYLCASSIGRTSIPQETQYFGPGTRLLVL.

The chain employs TRBV19 and TRBJ1-1; D possibly corresponds to TRBD1 (5 bases). V lost 4 bases, J lost 4 bases, and 10 bases lay in between. Germline V gene lookup returns CDR1 LNHDA and CDR2 SQIVND (reference sequence). The CDR3 runs to 13 residues. DNA of the CDR3: TGTGCCAGTAGTACCACCCAGGGCACTGAAGCTTTCTTT. The encoded protein is CASSTTQGTEAFF.

The gene calls are TRBV29-1 and TRBJ2-3; 8 nucleotides match TRBD2. The trim removed 4 bases at V and 2 bases at J, leaving 5 bases unmatched. The CDR3 contains 14 residues. From germline, CDR1 is SQVTM and CDR2 ANQGSEA. CDR3 coding DNA: TGCAGCGTTGGCCGGGGGGGACACACAGATACGCAGTATTTT. This translates into CSVGRGGHTDTQYF.

CDR3 sequence (DNA): TGTGCCAGTAGGGTAACAGGGGGCACCGGGGAGCTGTTTTTT. Its protein product is CASRVTGGTGELFF. The V and J genes are TRBV19 and TRBJ2-2; the match to TRBD1 covers 8 bases. Germline values: CDR1 LNHDA, CDR2 SQIVND (reference sequence). This CDR3 has 14 residues. With V trimmed by 6 bases and J by 4 bases, 4 bases remained unmatched.

J is TRBJ1-4 and V is TRBV4-2; D is perhaps TRBD1 (6 bases). Looked up from germline, CDR1 is LGHNA and CDR2 is YNFKEQ. The CDR3 runs 22 residues. V lost 0 bases and J lost 5, with 31 bases in between. DNA of the CDR3: TGTGCCAGCAGCCAAGATAGGGAGGGGGGGGACACCTTAGGGCGTCCAAATGAAAAACTGTTTTTT. Translating gives CASSQDREGGDTLGRPNEKLFF.

CDR3 coding DNA: TGTGCCTGGAGTAGGGGTGGGAGCTGGAATGAGCAGTTCTTC. Protein: CAWSRGGSWNEQFF. V usage is TRBV30 and J usage is TRBJ2-1; D tentatively fits TRBD1 or TRBD2 (5 bases each). V was cut by 2 bases and J by 7 bases, with 15 bases left in between. The CDR3 has 14 amino acids. Germline CDR1 GTSNPN, CDR2 SVGIG (reference sequence).

This clone was observed once. The chain carries TRBV5-1 and TRBJ1-1; D perhaps matches TRBD1 (5 bases). The CDR3 contains 13 residues. Trimming removed 3 bases at V and 4 bases at J, with 10 bases between. CDR1 SGHRS and CDR2 YFSETQ come from the germline V gene. The CDR3 region has the DNA TGCGCCAGCAGCTGGGACCGATCCACTGAAGCTTTCTTT. This gives the protein CASSWDRSTEAFF.